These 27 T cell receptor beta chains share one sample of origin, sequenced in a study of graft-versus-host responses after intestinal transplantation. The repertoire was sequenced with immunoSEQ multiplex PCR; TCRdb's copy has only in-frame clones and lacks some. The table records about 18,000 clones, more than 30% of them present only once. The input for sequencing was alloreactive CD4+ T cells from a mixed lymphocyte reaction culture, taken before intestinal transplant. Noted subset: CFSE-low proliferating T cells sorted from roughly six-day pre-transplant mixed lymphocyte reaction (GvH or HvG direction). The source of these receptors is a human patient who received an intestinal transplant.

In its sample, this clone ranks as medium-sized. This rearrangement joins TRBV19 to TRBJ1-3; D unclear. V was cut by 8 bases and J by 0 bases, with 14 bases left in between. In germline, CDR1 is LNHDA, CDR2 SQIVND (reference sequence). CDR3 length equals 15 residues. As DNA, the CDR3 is TGTGCCAGTGGTGACGGTGGCCGCTCTGGAAACACCATATATTTT. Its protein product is CASGDGGRSGNTIYF.

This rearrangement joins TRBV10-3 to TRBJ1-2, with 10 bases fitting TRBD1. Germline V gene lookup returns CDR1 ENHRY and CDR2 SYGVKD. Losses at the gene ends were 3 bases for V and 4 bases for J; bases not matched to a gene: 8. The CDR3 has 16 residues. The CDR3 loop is CAISDAPGQGSYGYTF. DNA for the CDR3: TGTGCCATCAGTGACGCCCCGGGACAGGGGAGCTATGGCTACACCTTC.

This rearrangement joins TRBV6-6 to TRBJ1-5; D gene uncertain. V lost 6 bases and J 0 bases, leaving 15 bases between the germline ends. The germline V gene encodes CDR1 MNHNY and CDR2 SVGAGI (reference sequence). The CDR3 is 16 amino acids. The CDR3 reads CASSPRTTYSNQPQHF. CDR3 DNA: TGTGCCAGCAGCCCTCGAACAACATATAGCAATCAGCCCCAGCATTTT.

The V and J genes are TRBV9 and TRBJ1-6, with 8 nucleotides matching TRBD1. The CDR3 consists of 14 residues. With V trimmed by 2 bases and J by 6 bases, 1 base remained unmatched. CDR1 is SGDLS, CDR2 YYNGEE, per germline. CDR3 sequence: CASSVGQANSPLHF. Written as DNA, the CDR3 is TGTGCCAGCAGCGTGGGACAGGCTAATTCACCCCTCCACTTT.

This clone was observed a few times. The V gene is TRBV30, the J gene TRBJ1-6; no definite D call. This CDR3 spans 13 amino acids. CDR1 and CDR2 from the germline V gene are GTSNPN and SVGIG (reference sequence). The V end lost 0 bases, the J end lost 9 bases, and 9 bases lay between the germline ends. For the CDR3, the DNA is TGTGCCTGGAGTGTACTGGCAGCTTCACCCCTCCACTTT. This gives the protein CAWSVLAASPLHF. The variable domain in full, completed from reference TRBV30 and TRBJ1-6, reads SQTIHQWPATLVQPVGSPLSLECTVEGTSNPNLYWYRQAAGRGLQLLFYSVGIGQISSEVPQNLSASRPQDRQFILSSKKLLLSDSGFYLCAWSVLAASPLHFGNGTRLTVT.

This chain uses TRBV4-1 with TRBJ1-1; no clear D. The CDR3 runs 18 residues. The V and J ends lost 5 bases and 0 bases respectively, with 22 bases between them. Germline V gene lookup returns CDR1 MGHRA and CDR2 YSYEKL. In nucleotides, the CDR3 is TGCGCCAGCAGCAAACAATCTCCAAAAATAGGGATGAACACTGAAGCTTTCTTT. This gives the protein CASSKQSPKIGMNTEAFF.

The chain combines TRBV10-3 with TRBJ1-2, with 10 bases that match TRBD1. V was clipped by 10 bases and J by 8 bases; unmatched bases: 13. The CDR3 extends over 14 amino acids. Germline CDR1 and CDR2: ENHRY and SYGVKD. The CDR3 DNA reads TGTGCCACCCGGCCCGGGACAGGGGTACAAGGCTACACCTTC. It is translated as CATRPGTGVQGYTF.

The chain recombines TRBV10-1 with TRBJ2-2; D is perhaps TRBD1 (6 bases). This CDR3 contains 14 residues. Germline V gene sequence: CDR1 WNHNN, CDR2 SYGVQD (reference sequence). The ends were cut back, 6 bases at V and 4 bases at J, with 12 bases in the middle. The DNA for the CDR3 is TGCGCCAGCAGCCAACAGGGAATCACCGGGGAGCTGTTTTTT. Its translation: CASSQQGITGELFF.

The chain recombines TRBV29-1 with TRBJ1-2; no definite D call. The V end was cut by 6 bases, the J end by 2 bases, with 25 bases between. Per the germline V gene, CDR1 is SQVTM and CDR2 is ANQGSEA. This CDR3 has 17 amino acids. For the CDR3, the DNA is TGCAGCGTGGAGATCGGGCTTCAATCGGTGCGGAACTATGGCTACACCTTC. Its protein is CSVEIGLQSVRNYGYTF.

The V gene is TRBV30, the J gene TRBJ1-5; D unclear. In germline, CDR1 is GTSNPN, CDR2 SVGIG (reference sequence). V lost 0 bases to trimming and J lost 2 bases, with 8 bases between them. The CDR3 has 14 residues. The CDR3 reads CAWSVGRRNQPQHF. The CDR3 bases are TGTGCCTGGAGTGTCGGGAGACGCAATCAGCCCCAGCATTTT.

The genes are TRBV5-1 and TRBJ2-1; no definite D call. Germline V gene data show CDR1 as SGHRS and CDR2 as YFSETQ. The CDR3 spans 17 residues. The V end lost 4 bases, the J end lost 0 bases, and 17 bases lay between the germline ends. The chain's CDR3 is CASSLFSRSSSYNEQFF. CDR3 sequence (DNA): TGCGCCAGCAGCCTCTTCAGCCGGTCGAGCTCCTACAATGAGCAGTTCTTC.

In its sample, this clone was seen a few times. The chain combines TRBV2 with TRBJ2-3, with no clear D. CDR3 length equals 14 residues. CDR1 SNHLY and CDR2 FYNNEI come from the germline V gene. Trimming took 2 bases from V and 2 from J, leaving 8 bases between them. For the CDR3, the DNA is TGTGCCAGCAGTGAACGGCTTACCACAGATACGCAGTATTTT. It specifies CASSERLTTDTQYF.

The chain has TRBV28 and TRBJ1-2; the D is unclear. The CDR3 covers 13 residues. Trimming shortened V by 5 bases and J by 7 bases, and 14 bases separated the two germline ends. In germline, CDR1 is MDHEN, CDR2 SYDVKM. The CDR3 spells CASSPSWRTGYTF. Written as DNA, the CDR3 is TGTGCCAGCAGTCCATCATGGCGGACTGGCTACACCTTC.

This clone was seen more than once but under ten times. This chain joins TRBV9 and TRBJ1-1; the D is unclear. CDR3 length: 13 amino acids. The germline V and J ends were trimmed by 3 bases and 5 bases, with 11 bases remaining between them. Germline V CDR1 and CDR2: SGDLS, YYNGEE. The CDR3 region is CASSAAPGTEAFF. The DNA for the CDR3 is TGTGCCAGCAGCGCCGCCCCGGGAACTGAAGCTTTCTTT.

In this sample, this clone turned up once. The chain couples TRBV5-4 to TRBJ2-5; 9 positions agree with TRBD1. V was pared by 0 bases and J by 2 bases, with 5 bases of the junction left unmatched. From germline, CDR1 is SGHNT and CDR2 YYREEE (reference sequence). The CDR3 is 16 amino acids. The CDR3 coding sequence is TGTGCCAGCAGCTTGGGAGGGACAGGGTTACAAGAGACCCAGTACTTC. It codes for CASSLGGTGLQETQYF.

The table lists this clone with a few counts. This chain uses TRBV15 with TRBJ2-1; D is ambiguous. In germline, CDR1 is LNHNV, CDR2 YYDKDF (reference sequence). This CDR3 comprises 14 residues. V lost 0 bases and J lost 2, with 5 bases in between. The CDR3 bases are TGTGCCACCAGCAGAGATGCAGCCTACAATGAGCAGTTCTTC. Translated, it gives CATSRDAAYNEQFF.

The CDR3, as DNA: TGTGCCAGTAGTGCCGGGACGCGTCCCTACGAGCAGTACTTC. Amino acid sequence: CASSAGTRPYEQYF. The chain employs TRBV19 and TRBJ2-7; perhaps D is TRBD1 or TRBD2 (5 bases each). V lost 5 bases and J 2 bases, leaving 13 bases between the germline ends. The CDR3 extends over 14 amino acids. Germline CDR1 and CDR2: LNHDA and SQIVND (reference sequence).

The CDR3 loop is CASSLAGGRGTQYF. CDR3 in DNA: TGTGCCAGCAGCTTAGCGGGGGGCCGGGGTACGCAGTATTTT. The genes are TRBV7-2 and TRBJ2-3; TRBD1 or TRBD2 may be the D gene (6 bases each). Trimming removed 0 bases at V and 8 bases at J, with 12 bases between. CDR1 SGHTA and CDR2 FQGNSA come from the germline V gene. The CDR3 totals 14 residues.

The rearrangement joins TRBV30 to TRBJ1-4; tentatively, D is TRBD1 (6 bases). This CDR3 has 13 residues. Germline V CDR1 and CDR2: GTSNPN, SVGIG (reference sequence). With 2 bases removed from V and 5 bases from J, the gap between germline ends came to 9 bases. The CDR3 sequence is CAWSFDRNEKLFF. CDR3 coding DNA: TGTGCCTGGAGTTTTGACAGGAATGAAAAACTGTTTTTT.

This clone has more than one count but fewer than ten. The CDR3 nucleotides read TGCGCCAGCAGTGGGAGCTCCTATAATTCACCCCTCCACTTT. It encodes CASSGSSYNSPLHF. The chain recombines TRBV10-2 with TRBJ1-6; no definite D call. Germline V CDR1 and CDR2: WSHSY, SAAADI. V lost 4 bases and J 0 bases, leaving 4 bases between the germline ends. The length of the CDR3 is 14 residues.

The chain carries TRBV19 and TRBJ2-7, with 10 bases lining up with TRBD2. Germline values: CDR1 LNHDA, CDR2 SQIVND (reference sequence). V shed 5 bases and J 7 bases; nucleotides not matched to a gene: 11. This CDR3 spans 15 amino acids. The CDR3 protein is CASSGLAGGRGEQYF. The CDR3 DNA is TGTGCCAGTAGTGGATTAGCGGGGGGAAGGGGGGAGCAGTACTTC. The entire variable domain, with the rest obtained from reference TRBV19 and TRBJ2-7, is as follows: DGGITQSPKYLFRKEGQNVTLSCEQNLNHDAMYWYRQDPGQGLRLIYYSQIVNDFQKGDIAEGYSVSREKKESFPLTVTSAQKNPTAFYLCASSGLAGGRGEQYFGPGTRLTVT.

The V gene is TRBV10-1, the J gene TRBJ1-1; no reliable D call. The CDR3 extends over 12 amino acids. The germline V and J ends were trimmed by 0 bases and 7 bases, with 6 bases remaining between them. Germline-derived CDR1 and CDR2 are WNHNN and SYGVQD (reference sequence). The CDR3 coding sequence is TGCGCCAGCAGTGAGTCATACGTTGAAGCTTTCTTT. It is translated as CASSESYVEAFF.

CDR3 residues: CASSAQGGETQYF. The DNA for the CDR3 is TGTGCCAGCAGTGCGCAGGGGGGAGAGACCCAGTACTTC. The V gene is TRBV6-1, the J gene TRBJ2-5; TRBD1 is a possible D gene (7 bases). CDR3 length: 13 residues. From germline, CDR1 is MNHNS and CDR2 SASEGT. V lost 4 bases and J 4 bases, leaving 10 bases between the germline ends.

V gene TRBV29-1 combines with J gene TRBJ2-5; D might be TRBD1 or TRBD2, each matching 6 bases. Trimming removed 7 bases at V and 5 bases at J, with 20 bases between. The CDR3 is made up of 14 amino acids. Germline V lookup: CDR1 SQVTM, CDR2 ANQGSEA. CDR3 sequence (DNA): TGCAGCGCCATAAGGGGGGCTAGCGCGGAGACCCAGTACTTC. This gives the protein CSAIRGASAETQYF.

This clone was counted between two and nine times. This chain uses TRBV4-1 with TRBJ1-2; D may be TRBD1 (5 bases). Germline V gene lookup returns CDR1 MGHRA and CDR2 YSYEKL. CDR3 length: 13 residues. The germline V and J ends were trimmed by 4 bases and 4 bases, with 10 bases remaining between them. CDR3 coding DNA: TGCGCCAGCAGCCGCGACAGAACCTATGGCTACACCTTC. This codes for CASSRDRTYGYTF.

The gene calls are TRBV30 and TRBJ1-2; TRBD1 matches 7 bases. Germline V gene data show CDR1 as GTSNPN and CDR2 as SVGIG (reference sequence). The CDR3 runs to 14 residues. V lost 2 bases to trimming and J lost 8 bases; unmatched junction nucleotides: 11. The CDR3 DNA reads TGTGCCTGGAGTAGAATGACAGGGATAAGGGGCTACACCTTC. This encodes CAWSRMTGIRGYTF.

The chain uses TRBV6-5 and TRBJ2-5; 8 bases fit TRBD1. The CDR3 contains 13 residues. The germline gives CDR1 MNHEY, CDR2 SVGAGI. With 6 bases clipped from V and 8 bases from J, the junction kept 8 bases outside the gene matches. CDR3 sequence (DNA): TGTGCCAGCAGCGGCCGACAGGGGAGAACCCAGTACTTC. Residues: CASSGRQGRTQYF.